This T cell receptor (beta chain) emerged from a study of technical replicates of blood from a few donors. There are 14 residues in the CDR3. In germline, CDR1 is PRHDT, CDR2 FYEKMQ (reference sequence). Trimming cost V 5 bases and J 0 bases, with 11 bases left between them. Some clones are missing from TCRdb's copy, which holds only in-frame ones; the method was immunoSEQ multiplex PCR. Of approximately 92,000 clones listed, 85% to 95% are singletons. This chain uses TRBV13 with TRBJ2-7; the D gene is possibly TRBD2 (6 bases). Sequenced input: T cells isolated from PBMCs. The clonotype was recovered from a human donor in good health. CDR3 sequence: CASSVSGYSYEQYF. The CDR3 bases are TGTGCCAGCAGCGTTAGCGGCTACTCCTACGAGCAGTACTTC.